This TCR beta chain was identified during a study of T cell responses to AZD1222 COVID-19 vaccine. Study-level findings and limits: Once two AZD1222 doses were given, Spike-specific TCR breadth and depth went up. Researchers report vaccine-associated CD4 TCRs spanning spike, with dominance at 160-218 and 743-854.

Concerning this clone itself: Its antigen is not known.

Trimming removed 1 base at V and 3 bases at J, with 10 bases between. The CDR3 has 15 amino acids. Germline assignment: CDR1 SGHAT and CDR2 FQNNGV. Assay: immunoSEQ multiplex PCR; the TCRdb copy retains only in-frame clones and omits some. The sample records 150,000 to 200,000 clones, about 92% being singletons. The starting material was peripheral blood, obtained on day 0 of AZD1222 vaccination. The source is an adult in good health. The chain links TRBV11-2 to TRBJ1-3; D is unresolved. The CDR3 loop reads CASSLAVRYGNTIYF. The CDR3, as DNA: TGTGCCAGCAGCTTAGCCGTAAGATATGGAAACACCATATATTTT.